A single TCR beta chain is shown here with its context. Its matching antigen is unknown. Germline trimming cut 7 bases from V and 3 bases from J; bases unmatched to any gene: 2. In germline, CDR1 is MDHEN, CDR2 SYDVKM. This CDR3 contains 12 residues. The data originate from a study of T cell responses to AZD1222 COVID-19 vaccine. Findings of the study overall: The study found Spike-specific TCR breadth and depth rose after two AZD1222 doses. All repertoire sampling was performed exclusively after the peak T cell response. With dominance at 160-218 and 743-854, vaccine-associated CD4 TCRs spanned spike. Nearly half of spike-specific TCRs reportedly target unmutated variant regions.

Only in-frame clones appear in the TCRdb table, and some are missing; sequencing was by immunoSEQ multiplex PCR. The sample yields 150,000 or so clones, roughly nine tenths seen once. The material was peripheral blood, obtained on day 0 of AZD1222 vaccination. V gene TRBV28 combines with J gene TRBJ2-7; 8 bases are a match to TRBD1. The sequence was obtained from an adult in good health. CDR3 in amino acids: CASTDRVYEQYF. CDR3 sequence (DNA): TGTGCCAGCACGGACAGGGTCTACGAGCAGTACTTC.